Listed below are T cell receptor beta chains from one sample, sequenced in a study of OX40 agonist ivuxolimab in advanced cancers. Data came from immunoSEQ multiplex PCR; TCRdb stores just in-frame clones and leaves some out. Of about 11,000 clones in the sample, more than 60% are singletons; the top ten hold around 34%. Sequenced material: CD4+ or CD8+ T cells sorted from blood, taken in a trial of the OX40 agonist ivuxolimab. Receptors were obtained from an adult with an advanced solid tumor such as melanoma, head and neck, liver or kidney cancer. The CDR3 runs from the conserved cysteine through the conserved F or W. D genes are given only for firm matches. Expanded clones get a size class; other rows say once, few or many, or leave the size out.

v_gene	abundance	j_gene	d_gene	CDR3aa	CDR3nt
TRBV12-2	NA	TRBJ1-5	NA	CASRLGDREVSYSNQPQHF	TGTGCAAGTCGCTTAGGGGACAGGGAGGTCAGTTATAGCAATCAGCCCCAGCATTTT
TRBV11-3	NA	TRBJ2-1	TRBD1	CASSLGGQVYEQFF	TGTGCCAGCAGCTTAGGGGGACAGGTTTATGAGCAGTTCTTC
TRBV7-2	NA	TRBJ2-2	TRBD1	CASSHPGTGLDTGELFF	TGTGCCAGCAGCCATCCGGGGACAGGGCTGGACACCGGGGAGCTGTTTTTT
TRBV9	medium-sized	TRBJ2-3	TRBD2	CASSGLAGGPSDTQYF	TGTGCCAGCAGCGGACTAGCGGGAGGGCCGTCAGATACGCAGTATTTT
TRBV2	NA	TRBJ2-2	TRBD1	CASMTAGTGHAGELFF	TGTGCCAGCATGACCGCCGGGACAGGGCACGCCGGGGAGCTGTTTTTT
TRBV7-3	few	TRBJ1-3	NA	CASSLENTIYF	TGTGCCAGCAGCTTAGAGAACACCATATATTTT
TRBV5-1	NA	TRBJ1-1	NA	CASSLVREGLTEAFF	TGCGCCAGCAGCTTAGTGAGAGAGGGCTTAACTGAAGCTTTCTTT
TRBV7-9	NA	TRBJ2-5	TRBD2	CASSFSGGASETQYF	TGTGCCAGCAGCTTCAGCGGGGGGGCCTCAGAGACCCAGTACTTC
TRBV5-1	once	TRBJ2-3	NA	CASSGYGRSTDTQYF	TGCGCCAGCAGCGGGTATGGGAGGTCCACAGATACGCAGTATTTT
TRBV18	NA	TRBJ2-3	TRBD1	CASSPTAQDRGTTESLHF	TGTGCCAGCTCACCAACGGCACAAGACAGGGGGACTACCGAATCCTTGCATTTT
TRBV30	NA	TRBJ2-6	TRBD1	CAWTGTGVSGANVLTF	TGTGCCTGGACGGGGACAGGAGTCTCTGGGGCCAACGTCCTGACTTTC
TRBV15	NA	TRBJ1-1	TRBD1	CATSRGPTGSTEAFF	TGTGCCACCAGCAGAGGACCGACAGGGAGCACTGAAGCTTTCTTT
TRBV27	NA	TRBJ2-5	NA	CASSTKTTIQETQYF	TGTGCCAGCAGTACAAAAACCACGATACAAGAGACCCAGTACTTC
TRBV7-3	NA	TRBJ2-2	TRBD2	CASSRGGGASELFF	TGTGCCAGCAGCCGGGGGGGAGGGGCATCCGAGCTGTTTTTT
TRBV21-1	NA	TRBJ1-4	NA	CASSTMPVVLFF	TGTGCCAGCAGCACCATGCCTGTGGTACTGTTTTTT
TRBV5-1	NA	TRBJ2-1	NA	CASTPPVGYNEQFF	TGCGCCAGCACCCCCCCGGTTGGATACAATGAGCAGTTCTTC
TRBV6-5	medium-sized	TRBJ2-7	NA	CASSETSEQYF	TGTGCCAGCAGTGAAACGAGCGAGCAGTACTTC
TRBV30	NA	TRBJ2-7	NA	CAWSPGTGTYEQYF	TGTGCCTGGAGTCCCGGGACGGGGACCTACGAGCAGTACTTC
TRBV30	NA	TRBJ2-1	TRBD2	CAWGRGGDNEQFF	TGTGCCTGGGGACGGGGGGGGGACAATGAGCAGTTCTTC
TRBV5-6	NA	TRBJ1-2	NA	CASSLEESGDGYTF	TGTGCCAGCAGCTTAGAGGAGTCAGGGGATGGCTACACCTTC
TRBV6-4	few	TRBJ2-2	TRBD2	CASSDSREGRTGELFF	TGTGCCAGCAGTGACTCGCGGGAGGGCCGGACCGGGGAGCTGTTTTTT
TRBV27	NA	TRBJ2-7	TRBD2	CASSPTSGAPFYEQYF	TGTGCCAGCAGTCCTACTAGCGGGGCACCGTTCTACGAGCAGTACTTC
TRBV6-5	once	TRBJ2-2	NA	CASSYVNTGELFF	TGTGCCAGCAGTTACGTAAACACCGGGGAGCTGTTTTTT
TRBV4-3	NA	TRBJ2-2	TRBD1	CASSQDKSGGRGELFF	TGCGCCAGCAGCCAAGATAAGTCAGGGGGCCGCGGGGAGCTGTTTTTT
TRBV7-2	once	TRBJ1-1	NA	CASSSREGTAFF	TGTGCCAGCAGCTCTAGGGAGGGCACAGCTTTCTTT
TRBV7-9	once	TRBJ2-7	TRBD2	CASSAGLAAYEQYF	TGTGCCAGCAGCGCGGGACTAGCGGCCTACGAGCAGTACTTC
TRBV27	NA	TRBJ1-1	TRBD1	CASSYGQGYTEAFF	TGTGCCAGCAGTTATGGACAGGGGTACACTGAAGCTTTCTTT
TRBV7-6	NA	TRBJ2-7	NA	CASSLSYAREQYF	TGTGCCAGCAGCTTAAGCTACGCGCGCGAGCAGTACTTC
TRBV7-8	NA	TRBJ2-1	NA	CASSLPSLNEQFF	TGTGCCAGCAGCTTACCCAGTTTAAATGAGCAGTTCTTC
TRBV9	NA	TRBJ2-7	TRBD1	CASSVETGQGSYEQYF	TGTGCCAGCAGCGTAGAAACCGGACAGGGATCCTACGAGCAGTACTTC
TRBV4-2	once	TRBJ2-7	TRBD2	CASSQPTSGRYEQYF	TGTGCCAGCAGCCAGCCGACTAGCGGGAGATACGAGCAGTACTTC
TRBV7-9	NA	TRBJ2-5	NA	CASIGPSQETQYF	TGTGCCAGCATCGGACCGAGCCAAGAGACCCAGTACTTC
TRBV9	medium-sized	TRBJ2-2	TRBD1	CASSAPGTVNTGELFF	TGTGCCAGCAGCGCCCCCGGGACAGTCAACACCGGGGAGCTGTTTTTT
TRBV4-1	NA	TRBJ2-7	NA	CASSQAPVEGSQQYF	TGCGCCAGCAGCCAAGCCCCCGTTGAGGGGAGTCAGCAGTACTTC
TRBV27	NA	TRBJ2-6	NA	CASSLTNSGANVLTF	TGTGCCAGCAGTCTGACAAACTCTGGGGCCAACGTCCTGACTTTC
TRBV13	NA	TRBJ1-6	NA	CASSRTATNSPLHF	TGTGCCAGCAGTCGGACGGCAACTAATTCACCCCTCCACTTT
TRBV9	NA	TRBJ2-1	TRBD2	CASSAGRASGTDEQFF	TGTGCCAGCAGCGCCGGCCGGGCTAGCGGGACTGATGAGCAGTTCTTC
TRBV28	NA	TRBJ2-1	NA	CASSLTEPAYNEQFF	TGTGCCAGCAGTTTGACGGAGCCCGCCTACAATGAGCAGTTCTTC
TRBV7-9	large	TRBJ2-7	NA	CASSLPSDSLNLYEQYF	TGTGCCAGCAGCTTACCCTCGGACAGCCTGAACCTTTACGAGCAGTACTTC
TRBV7-4	NA	TRBJ1-5	NA	CASSFLGGNQPQHF	TGTGCCAGCAGCTTTTTGGGGGGCAATCAGCCCCAGCATTTT
TRBV6-6	NA	TRBJ1-5	NA	CASSYQQGTSNQPQHF	TGTGCCAGCAGTTACCAACAGGGAACTAGCAATCAGCCCCAGCATTTT
TRBV5-4	NA	TRBJ1-3	NA	CASSLDRNGGDAIYF	TGTGCCAGCAGCTTGGATCGAAATGGGGGCGACGCCATATATTTT
TRBV5-4	NA	TRBJ2-2	NA	CASSKGEYTGELFF	TGTGCCAGCAGTAAGGGGGAGTACACCGGGGAGCTGTTTTTT
TRBV27	NA	TRBJ1-2	NA	CASRSTSGTVYGYTF	TGTGCCAGCAGGTCGACCTCCGGGACGGTCTATGGCTACACCTTC
TRBV7-9	NA	TRBJ1-2	TRBD1	CASSPDRDEGYTF	TGTGCCAGCAGCCCTGACAGGGACGAGGGCTACACCTTC
TRBV7-9	once	TRBJ1-5	NA	CASSDLYRRYSNQPQHF	TGTGCCAGCAGCGACCTTTACAGGCGGTATAGCAATCAGCCCCAGCATTTT
TRBV14	NA	TRBJ1-3	NA	CASSQDPSGTIYF	TGTGCCAGCAGCCAAGATCCCAGTGGCACCATATATTTT